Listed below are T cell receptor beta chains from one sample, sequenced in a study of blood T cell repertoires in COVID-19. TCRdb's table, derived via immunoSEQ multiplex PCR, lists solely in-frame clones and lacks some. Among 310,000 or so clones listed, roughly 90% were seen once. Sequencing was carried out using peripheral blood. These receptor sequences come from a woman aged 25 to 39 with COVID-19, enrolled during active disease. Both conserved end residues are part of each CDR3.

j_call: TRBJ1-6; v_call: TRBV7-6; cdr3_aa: CASSLFDRREDSPLHF
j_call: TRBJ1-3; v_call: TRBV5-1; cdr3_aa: CASSLLSGEGNTIYF
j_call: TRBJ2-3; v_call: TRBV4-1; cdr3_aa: CASSQDASGRTDTQYF
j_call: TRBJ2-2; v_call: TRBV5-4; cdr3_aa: CASSSGRGTGELFF
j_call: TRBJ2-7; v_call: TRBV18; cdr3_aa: CASSPNTGAAYEQYF
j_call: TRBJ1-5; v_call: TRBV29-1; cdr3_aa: CSVGQYSNQPQHF
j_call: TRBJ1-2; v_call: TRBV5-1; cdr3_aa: CASSLRDTGYTF
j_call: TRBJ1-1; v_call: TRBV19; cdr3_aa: CASSSTPGQGIDPEAFF
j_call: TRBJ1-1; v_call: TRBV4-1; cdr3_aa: CASSQGQGEYTEAFF
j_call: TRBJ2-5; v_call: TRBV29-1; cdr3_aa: CSVSDPRDRGETQYF
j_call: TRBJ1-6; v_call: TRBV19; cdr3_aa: CASTAAGGNNSPLHF
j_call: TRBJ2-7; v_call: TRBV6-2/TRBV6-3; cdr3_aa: CASSFQAGTGISYEQYF
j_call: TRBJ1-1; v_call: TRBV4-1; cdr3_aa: CASSQPRGGNTEAFF
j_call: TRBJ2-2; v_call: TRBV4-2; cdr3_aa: CASSQEREVRTGELFF
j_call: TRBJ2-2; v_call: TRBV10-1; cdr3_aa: CASSDLGGKYTGELFF
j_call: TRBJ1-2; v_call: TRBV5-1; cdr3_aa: CASSLFGTGDYYTF
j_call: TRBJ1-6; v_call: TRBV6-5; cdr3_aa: CASSVTGLYNSPLHF
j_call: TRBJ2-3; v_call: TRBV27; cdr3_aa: CASSFSGHVSTDTQYF
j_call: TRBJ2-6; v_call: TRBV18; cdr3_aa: CASSPVTTGVGANVLTF
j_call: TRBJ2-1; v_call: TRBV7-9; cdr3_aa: CASSSPGALRNEQFF
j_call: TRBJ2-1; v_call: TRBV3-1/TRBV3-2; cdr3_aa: CASSQERRVAGVGYNEQFF
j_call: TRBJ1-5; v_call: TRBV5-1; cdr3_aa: CASSSEPGQTTQPQHF
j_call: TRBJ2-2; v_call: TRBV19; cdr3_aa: CASSRGTVFNTGELFF
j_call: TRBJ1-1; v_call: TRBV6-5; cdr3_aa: CASRWTANTEAFF
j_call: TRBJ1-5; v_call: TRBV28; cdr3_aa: CASSSFGRTGFNQPQHF
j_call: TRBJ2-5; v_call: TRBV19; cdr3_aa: CASSPAPDRGFRETQYF